The 13 T cell receptor beta chains given below trace back to one sample, sequenced in a study of vaccination effects on CD4 cells after COVID-19. Prior to sequencing, the ViraFEST assay stimulated PBMC with viral peptide pools, which expanded the antigen-specific CD4+ T cells. Researchers isolated CD4+ T cells once less than twelve days of culture had elapsed. Their antigen targets remain unknown. Repertoires were generated with immunoSEQ multiplex PCR, while TCRdb's copy carries only in-frame clones and drops some. There are tens of thousands of clones in the sample; roughly 62% occur only once, and under 30% lies in the top ten. This material consisted of CD4+ T cells from PBMCs cultured with HCoV-229E spike peptides, taken before COVID-19 vaccination. Every receptor here comes from a human donor who received a COVID-19 vaccine.

The chain recombines TRBV5-1 with TRBJ1-2; D is unresolved. Trimming took 0 bases from V and 6 from J, leaving 9 bases between them. Looked up from germline, CDR1 is SGHRS and CDR2 is YFSETQ. This CDR3 is 13 amino acids long. For the CDR3, the DNA is TGCGCCAGCAGCTTGGGGACTTTGGATGGCTACACCTTC. Protein sequence: CASSLGTLDGYTF.

The chain couples TRBV27 to TRBJ2-2; 8 positions agree with TRBD2. The germline V gene encodes CDR1 MNHEY and CDR2 SMNVEV (reference sequence). The length of the CDR3 is 19 residues. V shed 0 bases and J 3 bases; nucleotides not matched to a gene: 12. CDR3 residues: CASSLSGVGAGVDTGELFF. The CDR3 coding sequence is TGTGCCAGCAGTTTATCGGGGGTTGGAGCGGGAGTTGACACCGGGGAGCTGTTTTTT.

The rearrangement joins TRBV5-1 to TRBJ1-1, with D perhaps TRBD1 (6 bases). The CDR3 runs 14 residues. Looked up from germline, CDR1 is SGHRS and CDR2 is YFSETQ. The V end was cut by 2 bases, the J end by 0 bases, with 8 bases between. CDR3 in amino acids: CASSFGGMNTEAFF. The CDR3 coding sequence is TGCGCCAGCAGCTTTGGGGGCATGAACACTGAAGCTTTCTTT.

CDR3 protein: CASGLGGVEAFF. The CDR3 DNA reads TGTGCTAGTGGTTTGGGGGGGGTTGAAGCTTTCTTT. The chain links TRBV12-5 to TRBJ1-1, with D tentatively TRBD1 (5 bases). This CDR3 has 12 residues. Germline V gene lookup returns CDR1 LGHNT and CDR2 FRNRAP. Trimming took 1 base from V and 7 from J, leaving 7 bases between them.

The chain combines TRBV28 with TRBJ1-1, with 7 bases matching TRBD1. Trimming at V came to 4 bases and at J to 0 bases, leaving 8 bases not matched to a gene. This CDR3 is built from 16 residues. CDR1 MDHEN and CDR2 SYDVKM come from the germline V gene. The DNA for the CDR3 is TGTGCCAGCAGTTCCCCCCCCGGGACAGTGAACACTGAAGCTTTCTTT. Protein sequence: CASSSPPGTVNTEAFF.

The chain joins TRBV6-5 to TRBJ2-2, with 9 nucleotides matching TRBD2. Per the germline V gene, CDR1 is MNHEY and CDR2 is SVGAGI. After removal of 4 bases from V and 3 bases from J, the junction contained 3 bases not matched to a gene. This CDR3 is 15 amino acids long. CDR3 sequence reads: CASSSTSGHTGELFF. The CDR3 bases are TGTGCCAGCAGTTCGACTAGCGGTCACACCGGGGAGCTGTTTTTT.

The chain has TRBV12-3 or TRBV12-4 and TRBJ1-2, with TRBD1 matching 7 bases. CDR3 length equals 13 residues. J gave up 3 bases and V 6 bases, and 4 bases lay outside the gene matches. For the CDR3, the DNA is TGTGCCAGCAGCCCCGACAGGGACTATGGCTACACCTTC. This gives the protein CASSPDRDYGYTF.

The chain carries TRBV5-1 and TRBJ1-3; a possible D gene is TRBD1 (5 bases). In germline, CDR1 is SGHRS, CDR2 YFSETQ. CDR3 size: 14 residues. Trimming took off 5 bases at V and 4 bases at J, with 13 bases between the two ends. For the CDR3, the DNA is TGCGCCAGCAGATCAGGGATTTCCGGAAACACCATATATTTT. It is translated as CASRSGISGNTIYF.

This clone was observed a handful of times. The V call is TRBV9, the J call TRBJ1-2, with D uncertain. Germline V lookup: CDR1 SGDLS, CDR2 YYNGEE. Between the trimmed V and J ends, which lost 1 base and 2 bases, there was a span of 0 bases. CDR3 length equals 11 residues. The CDR3 is CASSVNYGYTF. The CDR3 DNA follows: TGTGCCAGCAGCGTAAACTATGGCTACACCTTC.

The chain has TRBV3-1 (or the pseudogene TRBV3-2) and TRBJ1-3; D not certain. The CDR3 extends over 19 amino acids. With 0 bases removed from V and 0 bases from J, the gap between germline ends came to 18 bases. The germline gives CDR1 LGHDT, CDR2 YNNKEL (reference sequence). CDR3 region: CASSQDFPRRIPSGNTIYF. CDR3 in DNA: TGTGCCAGCAGCCAAGACTTTCCGAGGCGGATCCCCTCTGGAAACACCATATATTTT.

The V and J genes are TRBV29-1 and TRBJ2-7; perhaps TRBD1 as D (6 bases). This CDR3 region has 12 residues. V lost 7 bases to trimming and J lost 3 bases, with 13 bases between them. Germline V gene lookup returns CDR1 SQVTM and CDR2 ANQGSEA. Here the CDR3 reads CSAPGHLYEQYF. For the CDR3, the DNA is TGCAGCGCCCCGGGACACCTCTACGAGCAGTACTTC.

There are a few counts of this clone. The chain recombines TRBV5-1 with TRBJ1-1; 9 bases match TRBD1. This CDR3 has 16 residues. V lost 4 bases to trimming and J lost 1 base; unmatched junction nucleotides: 8. Germline lookup yields CDR1 SGHRS and CDR2 YFSETQ. CDR3 nucleotides: TGCGCCAGCAGCCGTCTCACAGGGGGCGCGAACACTGAAGCTTTCTTT. The encoded protein is CASSRLTGGANTEAFF.

V usage is TRBV7-8 and J usage is TRBJ2-7, with D possibly TRBD2 on 6 matching bases. The CDR3 is 15 amino acids. Looked up from germline, CDR1 is SGHVS and CDR2 is FQNEAQ. V lost 2 bases and J lost 4, with 15 bases in between. CDR3: CASSLLSGGGYEQYF. Written as DNA, the CDR3 is TGTGCCAGCAGCTTATTATCCGGAGGAGGGTACGAGCAGTACTTC.